The table lists the clone carrying this TCR beta chain with a few counts. The data stem from a study of T cell responses to AZD1222 COVID-19 vaccine. TCRdb's copy holds only in-frame clones and misses some; the assay was immunoSEQ multiplex PCR. This table has tens of thousands of clones, approximately 81% appearing once. The CDR3 covers 12 residues. CDR1 is MRHNA and CDR2 is SNTAGT in the germline V gene. V dropped 10 bases and J dropped 6 bases, with 12 bases sitting between them. The TCR originated in an adult in good health. This chain connects TRBV6-4 to TRBJ2-2; tentative D call: TRBD2 (5 bases). The material sequenced was peripheral blood, taken on day 0 of AZD1222 vaccination. The CDR3 coding sequence is TGTGCCACCCCGGGGAAGGCCGGGGAGCTGTTTTTT. Translation: CATPGKAGELFF.